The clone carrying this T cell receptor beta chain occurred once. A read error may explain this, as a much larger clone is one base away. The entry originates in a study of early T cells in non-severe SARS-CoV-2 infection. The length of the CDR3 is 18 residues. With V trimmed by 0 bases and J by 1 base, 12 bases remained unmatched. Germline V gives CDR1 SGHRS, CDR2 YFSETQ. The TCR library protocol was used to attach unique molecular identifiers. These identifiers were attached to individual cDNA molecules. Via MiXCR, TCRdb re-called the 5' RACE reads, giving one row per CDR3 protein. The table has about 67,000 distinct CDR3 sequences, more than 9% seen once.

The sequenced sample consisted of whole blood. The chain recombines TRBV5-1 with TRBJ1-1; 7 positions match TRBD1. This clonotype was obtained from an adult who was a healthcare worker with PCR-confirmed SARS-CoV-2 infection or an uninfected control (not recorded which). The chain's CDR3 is CASSLVSGGQVTNTEAFF. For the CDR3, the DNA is TGCGCCAGCAGCTTGGTTTCCGGAGGACAGGTTACGAACACTGAAGCTTTCTTT.